This entry lists 21 T cell receptor beta chains sequenced from one sample in a study of shared clonotypes between healthy human individuals (dated by TCRdb to 2020 to 2021). The library was generated by the immunoSEQ multiplex PCR assay. What TCRdb holds here is the immuneACCESS table cut down to in-frame rearrangements. Part of the clones is not present; checked against another copy, under half of the missing clones reflect an unresolved V gene, and the others are unexplained. For this sample there are 2 million to 2.5 million clones; almost 96% appear just once. Roughly 0.13% of the sample is taken by the ten largest. The sequenced sample consisted of naive CD4+ T cells sorted from blood. The cell subset or site tag for this specimen amounts to: CD45RA+ positively selected. The receptors here all came from a man aged 18 to 29 in good health.

J is TRBJ1-6 and V is TRBV5-1; D unresolved. In germline, CDR1 is SGHRS, CDR2 YFSETQ. The length of the CDR3 is 16 residues. Between the trimmed V and J ends, which lost 0 bases and 3 bases, there was a span of 10 bases. In DNA, the CDR3 is TGCGCCAGCAGCTTGGGCCAGCACAGCTATAATTCACCCCTCCACTTT. It translates to CASSLGQHSYNSPLHF.

The rearrangement joins TRBV30 to TRBJ2-2; no definite D call. CDR1 and CDR2 (germline): GTSNPN, SVGIG (reference sequence). V shed 2 bases and J shed 4 bases, with 11 bases lying between them. CDR3 length: 14 amino acids. CDR3 DNA sequence: TGTGCCTGGAGTCCCTTAAAGGTCACCGGGGAGCTGTTTTTT. This gives the protein CAWSPLKVTGELFF.

V gene TRBV10-1 combines with J gene TRBJ2-7, with D possibly being TRBD1 (6 bases). V was clipped by 0 bases and J by 5 bases, with 11 bases between them. Germline values: CDR1 WNHNN, CDR2 SYGVQD (reference sequence). CDR3 size: 14 residues. CDR3 amino acids: CASSESGGLNEQYF. Written as DNA, the CDR3 is TGCGCCAGCAGTGAGTCTGGGGGCTTGAACGAGCAGTACTTC.

V gene TRBV6-6 combines with J gene TRBJ2-2, with 7 bases aligning to TRBD2. Germline CDR1 reads MNHNY; CDR2 reads SVGAGI (reference sequence). The CDR3 is 14 residues long. V lost 6 bases and J lost 5; bases outside the gene matches: 6. The CDR3 nucleotides are TGTGCCAGCAGGATAAGCGGGGTAACCGGGGAGCTGTTTTTT. Amino acids: CASRISGVTGELFF.

The chain is built from TRBV9 and TRBJ1-4; no clear D. In germline, CDR1 is SGDLS, CDR2 YYNGEE. This CDR3 spans 15 amino acids. Trimming pared 4 bases from V and 6 bases from J, leaving 16 bases between. The CDR3 sequence is CASSSRPYGDEKLFF. Written as DNA, the CDR3 is TGTGCCAGCAGCTCTCGCCCATACGGTGATGAAAAACTGTTTTTT.

The rearrangement uses TRBV2 and TRBJ1-6; 11 bases align to TRBD1. J gave up 9 bases and V 4 bases, and 8 bases lay outside the gene matches. The CDR3 runs 16 residues. Germline V gene lookup returns CDR1 SNHLY and CDR2 FYNNEI. CDR3 nucleotide sequence: TGTGCCAGCAGTGGCGGACAGGGGGCAAGTGGTTCACCCCTCCACTTT. This sequence encodes CASSGGQGASGSPLHF.

In this sample, this clone turned up once. The chain links TRBV7-2 to TRBJ2-3; D is undetermined. Germline CDR1 reads SGHTA; CDR2 reads FQGNSA. The V end lost 4 bases, the J end lost 6 bases, and 11 bases lay between the germline ends. The length of the CDR3 is 13 residues. CDR3 region: CASSSRRGDTQYF. Here the CDR3 DNA reads TGTGCCAGCAGCTCAAGACGTGGCGATACGCAGTATTTT.

The V call is TRBV10-3, the J call TRBJ2-1, with a tentative D call TRBD2 (6 bases). The germline V gene has CDR1 ENHRY and CDR2 SYGVKD. The V end was cut by 10 bases, the J end by 3 bases, with 16 bases between. The length of the CDR3 is 14 residues. For the CDR3, the DNA is TGTGCCAACGGTGGGGGGACTCTCTACAATGAGCAGTTCTTC. This codes for CANGGGTLYNEQFF.

The gene calls are TRBV2 and TRBJ2-3, with D unresolved. Germline V gene sequence: CDR1 SNHLY, CDR2 FYNNEI. The length of the CDR3 is 13 residues. Trimming took 10 bases from V and 0 from J, leaving 11 bases between them. The CDR3 sequence: CATTPESTDTQYF. The CDR3 coding sequence is TGTGCCACCACCCCCGAAAGCACAGATACGCAGTATTTT.

The chain recombines TRBV6-5 with TRBJ1-1; D gene ambiguous. Germline assignment: CDR1 MNHEY and CDR2 SVGAGI. CDR3 length: 15 amino acids. Deletions cut 6 bases from V and 5 bases from J, with 19 bases between. Here the CDR3 DNA reads TGTGCCAGCAGGAACCGGGCTTCGGACGTTACTGAAGCTTTCTTT. Its protein is CASRNRASDVTEAFF.

The genes are TRBV6-5 and TRBJ2-7; 7 nucleotides align to TRBD2. With 5 bases clipped from V and 5 bases from J, the junction kept 12 bases outside the gene matches. Germline assignment: CDR1 MNHEY and CDR2 SVGAGI. This CDR3 contains 15 residues. The CDR3 reads CASSIGTKIPHEQYF. CDR3 bases: TGTGCCAGCAGTATCGGGACTAAAATCCCCCACGAGCAGTACTTC.

The chain employs TRBV7-8 and TRBJ1-4; TRBD1 matches at 11 bases. The junction had 5 bases not matched to a gene; V was cut back by 4 bases and J by 10 bases. The CDR3 is 14 residues long. Germline-derived CDR1 and CDR2 are SGHVS and FQNEAQ. The CDR3 bases are TGTGCCAGCAGCTCGGACAGGGGGCTGGTAAAACTGTTTTTT. Translation gives CASSSDRGLVKLFF.

The chain joins TRBV6-6 to TRBJ2-1; 9 bases map to TRBD2. J was trimmed by 5 bases and V by 6 bases; bases with no gene match: 5. Looked up from germline, CDR1 is MNHNY and CDR2 is SVGAGI (reference sequence). CDR3 length equals 14 residues. In DNA, the CDR3 is TGTGCCAGCAGCGAGCGGGAGGTCAACAATGAGCAGTTCTTC. Amino acid sequence: CASSEREVNNEQFF.

The rearrangement joins TRBV10-3 to TRBJ2-7, with D uncertain. The V gene's germline CDR1 is ENHRY and CDR2 SYGVKD. V lost 5 bases to trimming and J lost 7 bases, with 12 bases between them. This CDR3 spans 12 amino acids. As DNA, the CDR3 is TGTGCCATCAGTCCCTCGTCCCTTGAGCAGTACTTC. Its protein is CAISPSSLEQYF.

The CDR3 coding sequence is TGCGCCAGCAGCCTGACTAGCGGGAGGAGAACCGGGGAGCTGTTTTTT. Translated, it gives CASSLTSGRRTGELFF. The rearrangement links TRBV5-1 to TRBJ2-2; TRBD2 matches at 13 bases. The germline CDR1 and CDR2 sequences are SGHRS and YFSETQ. CDR3 length equals 16 residues. Trimming removed 4 bases from V and 5 bases from J; junction bases left unmatched: 5.

This chain links TRBV19 with TRBJ1-1; a possible D gene is TRBD1 (5 bases). V lost 2 bases and J 3 bases, leaving 7 bases between the germline ends. Germline V lookup: CDR1 LNHDA, CDR2 SQIVND (reference sequence). The CDR3 extends over 13 amino acids. The chain's CDR3 is CASSIKGHTEAFF. The DNA of the CDR3 is TGTGCCAGTAGTATAAAGGGGCACACTGAAGCTTTCTTT.

The V gene is TRBV29-1, the J gene TRBJ2-3; 7 bases are a match to TRBD1. The trim removed 6 bases at V and 4 bases at J, leaving 4 bases unmatched. Germline CDR1 and CDR2: SQVTM and ANQGSEA. The CDR3 covers 12 residues. The CDR3 DNA sequence: TGCAGCGTCGCAACAGGGGCAGATACGCAGTATTTT. It translates to CSVATGADTQYF.

In its sample, this clone was seen once. The chain recombines TRBV5-1 with TRBJ1-2; TRBD1 might be the D (5 bases). CDR1 SGHRS and CDR2 YFSETQ come from the germline V gene. This CDR3 is 13 amino acids long. V was pared by 0 bases and J by 6 bases, with 9 bases between. The CDR3, as DNA: TGCGCCAGCAGCTTGGCAGGGCCCGATGGCTACACCTTC. It translates to CASSLAGPDGYTF. Combining the CDR3 with reference TRBV5-1 and TRBJ1-2 gives the whole variable domain KAGVTQTPRYLIKTRGQQVTLSCSPISGHRSVSWYQQTPGQGLQFLFEYFSETQRNKGNFPGRFSGRQFSNSRSEMNVSTLELGDSALYLCASSLAGPDGYTFGSGTRLTVV.

In regard to this clone: The same CDR3 arises from other DNA sequences in this sample as well. This chain joins TRBV5-1 and TRBJ2-3, with D perhaps TRBD1 (6 bases). The ends were cut back, 0 bases at V and 5 bases at J, with 13 bases in the middle. From germline, CDR1 is SGHRS and CDR2 YFSETQ. The length of the CDR3 is 15 residues. CDR3 nucleotide sequence: TGCGCCAGCAGCTTGGCCGGGCAGGGGATAGATACGCAGTATTTT. Its protein is CASSLAGQGIDTQYF.

This clone was seen only once. The rearrangement uses TRBV4-1 and TRBJ1-2; TRBD1 might be the D (6 bases). Germline CDR1 is MGHRA and CDR2 is YSYEKL. The CDR3 spans 14 residues. V was pared by 0 bases and J by 4 bases, with 9 bases between. CDR3 amino acids: CASSQESRGYGYTF. The CDR3 nucleotides read TGCGCCAGCAGCCAAGAATCCAGGGGCTATGGCTACACCTTC.

The chain is built from TRBV30 and TRBJ2-5; D gene unclear. This CDR3 has 13 residues. The germline V and J ends were trimmed by 0 bases and 5 bases, with 10 bases remaining between them. From germline, CDR1 is GTSNPN and CDR2 SVGIG (reference sequence). In nucleotides, the CDR3 is TGTGCCTGGAGTGTAAGAGTATCCGAGACCCAGTACTTC. Translating it yields CAWSVRVSETQYF.